Below are 9 T cell receptor beta chains sequenced from a single sample in a study of blood T cell repertoires in COVID-19. Assay: immunoSEQ multiplex PCR; the TCRdb copy retains only in-frame clones and omits some. Found here are about 160,000 clones, around 81% of them singletons; the top ten hold 11%. Material for sequencing was peripheral blood. These receptors were collected from a man aged 55 to 70 with active or convalescent COVID-19.

The gene calls are TRBV5-1 and TRBJ2-3; 14 bases agree with TRBD2. CDR1 SGHRS and CDR2 YFSETQ come from the germline V gene. V shed 4 bases and J 4 bases; nucleotides not matched to a gene: 2. This CDR3 contains 15 residues. This CDR3 reads CASSRTSGRSDTQYF. The CDR3 coding sequence is TGCGCCAGCAGCCGGACTAGCGGGAGGTCAGATACGCAGTATTTT.

V is TRBV19 and J is TRBJ1-5, with a tentative D call TRBD1 (6 bases). The CDR3 has 16 amino acids. The germline gives CDR1 LNHDA, CDR2 SQIVND (reference sequence). V lost 3 bases, J lost 2 bases, and 14 bases lay in between. This CDR3 is CASSMWGRGGNQPQHF. CDR3 DNA: TGTGCCAGTAGTATGTGGGGGCGAGGTGGCAATCAGCCCCAGCATTTT.

The rearrangement uses TRBV7-6 and TRBJ2-3; 8 nucleotides line up with TRBD2. Unmatched junction bases numbered 4, after V lost 1 base and J lost 1 base. Germline CDR1 is SGHVS and CDR2 is FNYEAQ. The CDR3 runs 16 residues. CDR3 DNA: TGTGCCAGCAGCTTAGTGGCGGGGGGCGGCACAGATACGCAGTATTTT. Amino acids: CASSLVAGGGTDTQYF.

DNA of the CDR3: TGTGCCAGCAGCCTGGGACACAAGGGCTACACCTTC. Its translation: CASSLGHKGYTF. V gene TRBV11-2 combines with J gene TRBJ1-2; D is possibly TRBD1 (6 bases). CDR3 size: 12 residues. V shed 5 bases and J shed 8 bases, with 12 bases lying between them. Germline CDR1 SGHAT, CDR2 FQNNGV.

The chain has TRBV11-2 and TRBJ2-1, with D unclear. The CDR3 consists of 15 residues. With 6 bases removed from V and 0 bases from J, the gap between germline ends came to 12 bases. Germline lookup yields CDR1 SGHAT and CDR2 FQNNGV. CDR3 region: CASRLRLSSYNEQFF. The CDR3 DNA reads TGTGCCAGCAGATTGAGACTTAGCTCCTACAATGAGCAGTTCTTC.

The chain uses TRBV7-9 and TRBJ1-1; 7 bases map to TRBD1. V dropped 3 bases and J dropped 3; count of bases not matched to a gene: 4. The CDR3 has 14 residues. The V gene's germline CDR1 is SEHNR and CDR2 FQNEAQ (reference sequence). The DNA of the CDR3 is TGTGCCAGCAGCTTCAGCGACAGGGACACTGAAGCTTTCTTT. Its protein product is CASSFSDRDTEAFF. Together with reference TRBV7-9 and TRBJ1-1, the CDR3 gives the full variable domain: DTGVSQNPRHKITKRGQNVTFRCDPISEHNRLYWYRQTLGQGPEFLTYFQNEAQLEKSRLLSDRFSAERPKGSFSTLEIQRTEQGDSAMYLCASSFSDRDTEAFFGQGTRLTVV.

V gene TRBV6-5 combines with J gene TRBJ1-6, with 7 bases that match TRBD1. V dropped 11 bases and J dropped 11; count of bases not matched to a gene: 12. There are 13 residues in the CDR3. Germline lookup yields CDR1 MNHEY and CDR2 SVGAGI. CDR3 protein: CAASDRVGAPLHF. CDR3 DNA: TGTGCCGCATCAGACAGGGTAGGGGCACCCCTCCACTTT.

The chain carries TRBV7-6 and TRBJ1-4, with a weak D call TRBD1 (5 bases). This CDR3 contains 16 residues. The V gene's germline CDR1 is SGHVS and CDR2 FNYEAQ. V was clipped by 0 bases and J by 8 bases, with 16 bases between them. This chain's CDR3 is CASSLAPQGLREKLFF. In DNA form, the CDR3 reads TGTGCCAGCAGCTTAGCTCCCCAGGGTCTGCGGGAAAAACTGTTTTTT. The full variable domain, rest sourced from reference TRBV7-6 and TRBJ1-4, is GAGVSQSPRYKVTKRGQDVALRCDPISGHVSLYWYRQALGQGPEFLTYFNYEAQQDKSGLPNDRFSAERPEGSISTLTIQRTEQRDSAMYRCASSLAPQGLREKLFFGSGTQLSVL.

This chain links TRBV21-1 with TRBJ2-3; the table's D call, TRBD2, was not checked against the DNA. TRBV21-1 is designated a pseudogene. The CDR3 runs to 15 residues. CDR3 loop: CASSSGGEITDTQYF. The CDR3 coding sequence is TGTGCCAGCAGCAGCGGGGGTGAAATCACAGATACGCAGTATTTT.